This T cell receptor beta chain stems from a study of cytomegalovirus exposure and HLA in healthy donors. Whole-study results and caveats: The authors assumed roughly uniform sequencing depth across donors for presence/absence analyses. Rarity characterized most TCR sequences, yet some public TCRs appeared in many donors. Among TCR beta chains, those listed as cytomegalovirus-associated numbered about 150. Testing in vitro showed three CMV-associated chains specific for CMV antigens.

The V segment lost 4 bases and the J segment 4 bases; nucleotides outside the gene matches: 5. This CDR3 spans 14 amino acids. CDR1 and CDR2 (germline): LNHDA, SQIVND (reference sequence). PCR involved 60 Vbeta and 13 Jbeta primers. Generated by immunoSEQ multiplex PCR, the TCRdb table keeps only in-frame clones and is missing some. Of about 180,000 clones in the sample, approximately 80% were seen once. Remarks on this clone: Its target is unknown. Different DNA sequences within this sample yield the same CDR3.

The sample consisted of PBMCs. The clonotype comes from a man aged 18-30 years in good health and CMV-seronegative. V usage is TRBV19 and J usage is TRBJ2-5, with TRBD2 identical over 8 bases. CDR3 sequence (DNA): TGTGCCAGTAGTACGGGGGGGGCAAGAGAGACCCAGTACTTC. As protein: CASSTGGARETQYF.